This TCR beta chain is from a study of T-cell memory formation after mild COVID-19. Study results and caveats: Pre-infection memory contained some responding clones, which suggested that cross-reactive memory had joined.

TCRdb re-called the 5' RACE reads through MiXCR, storing one row per CDR3 protein. The table has 400,000 to 500,000 distinct CDR3 sequences, over 15% seen once. The CDR3 has 17 residues. The junction had 12 bases not matched to a gene; V was cut back by 4 bases and J by 6 bases. Germline CDR1 is SGHTA and CDR2 is FQGNSA. This clonotype was seen a few times. What it recognizes is unknown. This receptor was obtained from an adult woman who had mild COVID-19 (a few samples of this study predate the infection). Cell type and time point are not known. The sequenced sample consisted of PBMCs or a T cell subset sorted from them (not recorded which). The gene calls are TRBV7-2 and TRBJ2-2, with TRBD1 matching 9 bases. CDR3: CASSSLIGTGSPGELFF. CDR3 sequence (DNA): TGTGCCAGCAGCTCTCTTATCGGGACAGGGAGTCCCGGGGAGCTGTTTTTT.